This TCR beta chain emerged from a study of cytomegalovirus exposure and HLA in healthy donors. Germline values: CDR1 SGHAT, CDR2 FQDESV (reference sequence). J was trimmed by 3 bases and V by 5 bases; bases with no gene match: 15. This CDR3 is 17 amino acids long. The PCR made use of 60 Vbeta and 13 Jbeta primers. Measured with immunoSEQ multiplex PCR; TCRdb has only the in-frame clones, and not every one. Its listing shows about 130,000 clones. The rearrangement joins TRBV11-1 to TRBJ1-1, with TRBD1 identical over 7 bases. The receptor was derived from a man between 18 and 29 years old in good health and CMV-seronegative. The sample consisted of PBMCs. CDR3 nucleotide sequence: TGTGCCAGCAGCCAGAGACAGGGTAGCGTGTTGTACACTGAAGCTTTCTTT. Its protein is CASSQRQGSVLYTEAFF. Variable domain in full (rest from reference TRBV11-1 and TRBJ1-1): EAEVAQSPRYKITEKSQAVAFWCDPISGHATLYWYRQILGQGPELLVQFQDESVVDDSQLPKDRFSAERLKGVDSTLKIQPAELGDSAMYLCASSQRQGSVLYTEAFFGQGTRLTVV.